This is a list of T cell receptor beta chains from one sample in a study of blood T cell repertoires in COVID-19. Sequenced by immunoSEQ multiplex PCR; TCRdb stores in-frame clones only, minus some. The data hold under 300,000 clones, with 75% to 90% observed a single time. The sample consisted of peripheral blood. All receptors derive from a man in his sixties who had recovered from COVID-19. Both conserved end residues are part of each CDR3. Each record gives: V gene, clone size, J gene, D gene, CDR3 protein, CDR3 DNA. D genes are given only for firm matches. Only part of the rows carry a size: once, few, many, or a class if the clone is expanded.

V: TRBV27
size: .
J: TRBJ2-3
D: .
CDR3: CASIFGGTQYF
DNA: TGTGCCAGCATTTTCGGAGGTACGCAGTATTTT

V: TRBV11-2
size: .
J: TRBJ2-2
D: .
CDR3: CASSSSLARNTGELFF
DNA: TGTGCCAGCAGCTCTAGTCTAGCGAGGAACACCGGGGAGCTGTTTTTT

V: TRBV5-1
size: .
J: TRBJ2-2
D: TRBD1
CDR3: CASSGSRGHTNTGELFF
DNA: TGCGCCAGCAGCGGCTCTAGGGGGCACACGAACACCGGGGAGCTGTTTTTT

V: TRBV11-2
size: .
J: TRBJ1-1
D: .
CDR3: CASSLETGGAFF
DNA: TGTGCCAGCAGCTTAGAGACAGGAGGAGCTTTCTTT

V: TRBV3-1/TRBV3-2
size: .
J: TRBJ2-5
D: .
CDR3: CASSQVGRERETQYF
DNA: TGTGCCAGCAGCCAAGTGGGACGGGAGCGGGAGACCCAGTACTTC

V: TRBV12-5
size: .
J: TRBJ2-1
D: TRBD1
CDR3: CASGLGQGDNEQFF
DNA: TGTGCTAGTGGTTTAGGACAGGGAGACAATGAGCAGTTCTTC

V: TRBV11-2
size: .
J: TRBJ2-3
D: .
CDR3: CASSFYGGPQDTQYF
DNA: TGTGCCAGCAGCTTCTACGGGGGGCCCCAGGATACGCAGTATTTT

V: TRBV5-1
size: .
J: TRBJ2-3
D: .
CDR3: CASSLAAGKTDTQYF
DNA: TGCGCCAGCAGCTTGGCCGCGGGGAAAACAGATACGCAGTATTTT

V: TRBV29-1
size: .
J: TRBJ2-2
D: .
CDR3: CSVDTGNTGELFF
DNA: TGCAGCGTTGATACGGGAAACACCGGGGAGCTGTTTTTT

V: TRBV24-1
size: .
J: TRBJ2-7
D: .
CDR3: CATSGPDNSYEQYF
DNA: TGTGCCACCAGTGGGCCCGACAACTCCTACGAGCAGTACTTC

V: TRBV5-1
size: .
J: TRBJ1-4
D: TRBD1
CDR3: CASSPGDRVSEKLFF
DNA: TGCGCCAGCAGCCCGGGGGACAGGGTGTCTGAAAAACTGTTTTTT

V: TRBV7-2
size: .
J: TRBJ2-3
D: TRBD2
CDR3: CASILGLAGPAGDTQYF
DNA: TGTGCCAGCATCTTAGGACTAGCGGGACCGGCGGGGGATACGCAGTATTTT

V: TRBV24-1
size: .
J: TRBJ1-5
D: .
CDR3: CATSDSRTAQPQHF
DNA: TGTGCCACCAGTGATTCCCGAACAGCTCAGCCCCAGCATTTT

V: TRBV2
size: .
J: TRBJ2-2
D: .
CDR3: CASQGISTGELFF
DNA: TGTGCCAGCCAGGGCATTTCCACCGGGGAGCTGTTTTTT

V: TRBV28
size: .
J: TRBJ2-7
D: TRBD1
CDR3: CASSLRGQSYEQYF
DNA: TGTGCCAGCAGTTTGAGGGGGCAATCCTACGAGCAGTACTTC

V: TRBV12-3/TRBV12-4
size: .
J: TRBJ1-5
D: .
CDR3: CASSFPGSPQHF
DNA: TGTGCCAGCAGTTTTCCCGGGTCGCCCCAGCATTTT

V: TRBV19
size: few
J: TRBJ2-7
D: TRBD2
CDR3: CASSSPGTSLYEQYF
DNA: TGTGCCAGTAGTTCACCCGGGACTAGCCTCTACGAGCAGTACTTC

V: TRBV4-1
size: .
J: TRBJ2-7
D: TRBD1
CDR3: CASSQRQGFDEQYF
DNA: TGCGCCAGCAGCCAACGACAGGGTTTCGACGAGCAGTACTTC

V: TRBV6-1
size: .
J: TRBJ1-5
D: .
CDR3: CASSEAMNQPQHF
DNA: TGTGCCAGCAGTGAAGCCATGAATCAGCCCCAGCATTTT

V: TRBV19
size: .
J: TRBJ1-5
D: .
CDR3: CASRGQGNQPQHF
DNA: TGTGCCAGCAGGGGACAAGGCAATCAGCCCCAGCATTTT

V: TRBV5-1
size: few
J: TRBJ2-6
D: .
CDR3: CASSSYEAGGANVLTF
DNA: TGCGCCAGCAGCTCCTATGAGGCCGGTGGGGCCAACGTCCTGACTTTC

V: TRBV5-4
size: few
J: TRBJ2-1
D: TRBD2
CDR3: CASSLKAGGPYNEQFF
DNA: TGTGCCAGCAGCTTGAAGGCGGGAGGGCCTTACAATGAGCAGTTCTTC

V: TRBV4-2
size: .
J: TRBJ2-3
D: .
CDR3: CASSQAAAFGVTDTQYF
DNA: TGTGCCAGCAGCCAAGCCGCGGCGTTCGGGGTAACAGATACGCAGTATTTT

V: TRBV30
size: .
J: TRBJ1-5
D: TRBD1
CDR3: CAWSVQQGAQPQHF
DNA: TGTGCCTGGAGTGTACAACAGGGGGCTCAGCCCCAGCATTTT

V: TRBV14
size: few
J: TRBJ2-2
D: .
CDR3: CASSRSVRELFF
DNA: TGTGCCAGCAGCCGATCAGTAAGGGAGCTGTTTTTT

V: TRBV18
size: once
J: TRBJ1-6
D: TRBD1
CDR3: CASSPAPGQMNSPLHF
DNA: TGTGCCAGCTCACCAGCGCCGGGACAGATGAATTCACCCCTCCACTTT

V: TRBV6-1
size: once
J: TRBJ1-5
D: .
CDR3: CASSEVAGRDSNQPQHF
DNA: TGTGCCAGCAGTGAAGTGGCAGGGCGGGATAGCAATCAGCCCCAGCATTTT

V: TRBV7-8
size: .
J: TRBJ1-5
D: .
CDR3: CASSLVQGPRQPQHF
DNA: TGTGCCAGCAGCTTAGTCCAGGGGCCTCGTCAGCCCCAGCATTTT

V: TRBV11-2
size: .
J: TRBJ2-1
D: .
CDR3: CASSLARVAYNEQFF
DNA: TGTGCCAGCAGCTTAGCCAGGGTCGCCTACAATGAGCAGTTCTTC

V: TRBV7-8
size: .
J: TRBJ2-4
D: .
CDR3: CASSLGAGGNIQYF
DNA: TGTGCCAGCAGCTTAGGGGCCGGTGGGAACATTCAGTACTTC

V: TRBV28
size: .
J: TRBJ1-3
D: TRBD1
CDR3: CASSPIGTGDGNTIYF
DNA: TGTGCCAGCAGTCCCATAGGGACAGGGGACGGAAACACCATATATTTT

V: TRBV7-8
size: .
J: TRBJ1-4
D: TRBD1
CDR3: CASSKPGTGGGLTTNEKLFF
DNA: TGTGCCAGCAGCAAACCCGGGACAGGGGGTGGGCTTACAACTAATGAAAAACTGTTTTTT

V: TRBV5-1
size: .
J: TRBJ1-4
D: TRBD1
CDR3: CASSRSGGGNEKLFF
DNA: TGCGCCAGCTCCCGGTCAGGGGGCGGGAATGAAAAACTGTTTTTT

V: TRBV4-1
size: .
J: TRBJ2-7
D: .
CDR3: CASSQGVASGSFGEQYF
DNA: TGCGCCAGCAGCCAAGGGGTGGCATCGGGAAGCTTTGGCGAGCAGTACTTC

V: TRBV25-1
size: .
J: TRBJ2-3
D: TRBD2
CDR3: CASSDPGLGGTDTQYF
DNA: TGTGCCAGCAGTGACCCAGGACTAGGTGGGACAGATACGCAGTATTTT

V: TRBV25-1
size: .
J: TRBJ1-2
D: .
CDR3: CASSEFGGFGGYTF
DNA: TGTGCCAGCAGTGAATTCGGCGGTTTCGGAGGCTACACCTTC

V: TRBV5-1
size: .
J: TRBJ2-1
D: TRBD2
CDR3: CASSLGASGSYNEQFF
DNA: TGCGCCAGCAGCTTGGGGGCTAGCGGATCCTACAATGAGCAGTTCTTC

V: TRBV7-2
size: .
J: TRBJ1-5
D: .
CDR3: CASSLTARGNQPQHF
DNA: TGTGCCAGCAGCTTAACGGCCAGGGGCAATCAGCCCCAGCATTTT

V: TRBV28
size: .
J: TRBJ2-2
D: .
CDR3: CASRLGQNTGELFF
DNA: TGTGCCAGCAGGCTGGGACAGAACACCGGGGAGCTGTTTTTT

V: TRBV19
size: .
J: TRBJ1-5
D: .
CDR3: CASSIGFHRPYSNQPQHF
DNA: TGTGCCAGTAGTATAGGATTTCACCGCCCCTATAGCAATCAGCCCCAGCATTTT

V: TRBV7-8
size: .
J: TRBJ2-1
D: TRBD1
CDR3: CASSLEPGQGQYNEQFF
DNA: TGTGCCAGCAGCTTAGAGCCGGGACAGGGACAATACAATGAGCAGTTCTTC

V: TRBV5-1
size: .
J: TRBJ1-4
D: .
CDR3: CARGGGKNEKLFF
DNA: TGCGCCAGGGGCGGGGGGAAAAATGAAAAACTGTTTTTT

V: TRBV5-1
size: few
J: TRBJ2-2
D: .
CDR3: CASSLATGNTGELFF
DNA: TGCGCCAGCAGCTTAGCAACAGGGAACACCGGGGAGCTGTTTTTT

V: TRBV7-2
size: .
J: TRBJ1-4
D: .
CDR3: CASSGQGTNEKLFF
DNA: TGTGCCAGCAGTGGCCAGGGTACTAATGAAAAACTGTTTTTT

V: TRBV5-1
size: .
J: TRBJ2-5
D: .
CDR3: CASSLPGSAGTQYF
DNA: TGCGCCAGCAGCCTCCCGGGATCCGCGGGGACCCAGTACTTC

V: TRBV19
size: .
J: TRBJ2-7
D: TRBD2
CDR3: CASSVVSGAYEQYF
DNA: TGTGCCAGTAGTGTTGTCAGCGGGGCCTACGAGCAGTACTTC

V: TRBV10-3
size: .
J: TRBJ1-2
D: .
CDR3: CAASTGNYGYTF
DNA: TGTGCCGCCTCAACAGGGAACTATGGCTACACCTTC

V: TRBV5-1
size: .
J: TRBJ2-7
D: .
CDR3: CASSPEDTSYEQYF
DNA: TGCGCCAGCAGCCCCGAGGACACCTCCTACGAGCAGTACTTC

V: TRBV25-1
size: .
J: TRBJ2-1
D: .
CDR3: CASSVLRGEQFF
DNA: TGTGCCAGCAGTGTCCTGCGGGGTGAGCAGTTCTTC

V: TRBV24-1
size: .
J: TRBJ2-6
D: .
CDR3: CATSDNRAGANVLTF
DNA: TGTGCCACCAGTGATAACAGGGCTGGGGCCAACGTCCTGACTTTC

V: TRBV5-1
size: .
J: TRBJ2-1
D: .
CDR3: CASRYRGLTYNEQFF
DNA: TGCGCCAGCCGTTACAGGGGACTCACCTACAATGAGCAGTTCTTC